This is a list of T cell receptor beta chains from one sample in a study of OX40 agonist ivuxolimab in advanced cancers. Generated by immunoSEQ multiplex PCR, the TCRdb table keeps only in-frame clones and is missing some. The repertoire holds 150,000 to 170,000 clones, with 90% to 95% as singletons. Sequencing used CD4+ or CD8+ T cells sorted from blood, obtained in a trial of the OX40 agonist ivuxolimab. The receptor set was obtained from an adult with an advanced solid tumor such as melanoma, head and neck, liver or kidney cancer. The CDR3 runs from the conserved cysteine through the conserved F or W. A D gene is named only where the DNA matches it firmly. Clone size is given for some rows only: seen once, a few or many times, or a class if the clone is expanded.

cdr3_nt cdr3_aa j_call d_call clone_size v_call
TGTGCCAGCAGAGGAACAACTAATGAAAAACTGTTTTTT CASRGTTNEKLFF TRBJ1-4 . few TRBV6-5
TGTGCCAGCAATGAGGGGACGGGGGTCGGCACTGAAGCTTTCTTT CASNEGTGVGTEAFF TRBJ1-1 . . TRBV2
TGTGCCAGCAGTTACGGACTAGCGGCCACAGATACGCAGTATTTT CASSYGLAATDTQYF TRBJ2-3 TRBD2 . TRBV6-5
TGTGCCAGCACCCCAGATCGTTGGATGACCTACAATGAGCAGTTCTTC CASTPDRWMTYNEQFF TRBJ2-1 . . TRBV27
TGTGCCAGCAGTTTAGAGGGGGTAGGGATCTCACCCCTCCACTTT CASSLEGVGISPLHF TRBJ1-6 . . TRBV27
TGTGCCAGCAGCCTCGACACCCGAGCTTTCTTT CASSLDTRAFF TRBJ1-1 . . TRBV7-2
TGTGCCAGCACCCCGGGGGGCGGGAGCACAGATACGCAGTATTTT CASTPGGGSTDTQYF TRBJ2-3 . . TRBV7-2
TGTGCCAGCAGCCCGACTAGAAATGGCGAGCAGTACTTC CASSPTRNGEQYF TRBJ2-7 . . TRBV7-6
TGTGCCAGCAGCCCCCGACTAGGGGGGACCACAGATACGCAGTATTTT CASSPRLGGTTDTQYF TRBJ2-3 . . TRBV28
TGTGCCAGCGCTATTGAGGAGTTGAATTCACCCCTCCACTTT CASAIEELNSPLHF TRBJ1-6 . . TRBV9
TGTGCCAGCTCACCACCGCGCAGGGGGCCTAATGAAAAACTGTTTTTT CASSPPRRGPNEKLFF TRBJ1-4 TRBD1 . TRBV18
TGTGCCAGCAGCTTAGTGTGGCGGGACACAGATACGCAGTATTTT CASSLVWRDTDTQYF TRBJ2-3 . . TRBV7-2
TGTGCCACCGCCGTTTCCACTGAAGCTTTCTTT CATAVSTEAFF TRBJ1-1 . . TRBV6-5
TGTGCCAGCAGTTTATTCGCGAAGAACACCGGGGAGCTGTTTTTT CASSLFAKNTGELFF TRBJ2-2 . . TRBV27
TGTGCCAGAAGCTCGGGACCCCCCTACGAGCAGTACTTC CARSSGPPYEQYF TRBJ2-7 . . TRBV5-3
TGTGCCAGCAGCGGACAGGGCGGCACTGAAGCTTTCTTT CASSGQGGTEAFF TRBJ1-1 TRBD1 . TRBV7-2
TGCAGCGTGGGACAGGGGCGCGAGCAGTACTTC CSVGQGREQYF TRBJ2-7 TRBD1 . TRBV29-1
TGTGCCAGCAGCTTAGCGCGAAGGACAGGCACTGAAGCTTTCTTT CASSLARRTGTEAFF TRBJ1-1 TRBD1 . TRBV7-2
TGTGCCAGCAGCACCCGGGACAGACCTAATCAGCCCCAGCATTTT CASSTRDRPNQPQHF TRBJ1-5 TRBD1 . TRBV7-2
TGTGCCAGCAGTTTCTCCCGTCTGTTCGAGCAGTTCTTC CASSFSRLFEQFF TRBJ2-1 . . TRBV28
TGTGCCAGCAGCCAGAACAGGGGGCCCGGTTCACCCCTCCACTTT CASSQNRGPGSPLHF TRBJ1-6 TRBD1 . TRBV5-4
TGTGCCAGTAGTACAAACCGGGACAGGGTTGGGAACACTGAAGCTTTCTTT CASSTNRDRVGNTEAFF TRBJ1-1 TRBD1 . TRBV19
TGTGCCAGCAGTGACTCCCGTCTGTCCGAGAGCTCCAATCAGCCCCAGCATTTT CASSDSRLSESSNQPQHF TRBJ1-5 . . TRBV6-4
TGTGCCAGCAGCTTAGCCAGATACAATGAGCAGTTCTTC CASSLARYNEQFF TRBJ2-1 . . TRBV11-3
TGTGCCAGCAGCTCCGAGGGGCGACGGCAGCCCCAGCATTTT CASSSEGRRQPQHF TRBJ1-5 . few TRBV2
TGTGCCATCAGTGTGAATAGCGGGGGGCCCTCCTACGAGCAGTACTTC CAISVNSGGPSYEQYF TRBJ2-7 TRBD2 . TRBV6-6
TGCAGCGTTGGGCGGGGCGGGAGTGGCTACACCTTC CSVGRGGSGYTF TRBJ1-2 . few TRBV29-1
TGTGCCAGCAGCTTAGGGATACACGAGCAGTACTTC CASSLGIHEQYF TRBJ2-7 . . TRBV7-9
TGTGCCAGCGGCCCCCTCCCGCCCCAGCATTTT CASGPLPPQHF TRBJ1-5 . . TRBV19
TGTGCCAGCTCACGGGACGGACCCAATGAGCAGTTCTTC CASSRDGPNEQFF TRBJ2-1 . . TRBV18
TGTGCCAGCTCTCCCCGGACAGGGCAGACTGAAGCTTTCTTT CASSPRTGQTEAFF TRBJ1-1 TRBD1 . TRBV18
TGTGCCAGCAGTGCCTCCGGGACAGGAGGAAACACCATATATTTT CASSASGTGGNTIYF TRBJ1-3 TRBD1 . TRBV28
TGTGCCAGCAGCTTGGGAGGGGGCGCGGCTGAAGCTTTCTTT CASSLGGGAAEAFF TRBJ1-1 TRBD1 . TRBV7-2
TGTGCCAGTAGTATTCAGGGTATGCCTTCCTACGAGCAGTACTTC CASSIQGMPSYEQYF TRBJ2-7 . . TRBV19
TGTGCCAGCAGTCCACACGACAGGGCCCAGACCCAGTACTTC CASSPHDRAQTQYF TRBJ2-5 TRBD1 . TRBV28
TGTGCCAGCAGTGAGTCGGCTAGCGGGAGGGGGGCCAATGAGCAGTTCTTC CASSESASGRGANEQFF TRBJ2-1 TRBD2 . TRBV2
TGTGCCAGCAGCACTCCCGGGACAGGGGGTGACGAGCAGTACTTC CASSTPGTGGDEQYF TRBJ2-7 TRBD1 . TRBV5-4
TGCGCCAGCAGCCAAGGGGTAGGCAGATATAACTATGGCTACACCTTC CASSQGVGRYNYGYTF TRBJ1-2 . . TRBV4-3
TGTGCCAGCAGCAGGGGACTAGGGACGACGAACACCGGGGAGCTGTTTTTT CASSRGLGTTNTGELFF TRBJ2-2 TRBD2 . TRBV7-2
TGTGCTAGTGCCGGGCAGAGTAATCAGCCCCAGCATTTT CASAGQSNQPQHF TRBJ1-5 . . TRBV12-5
TGTGCCAGCTCAACGGACAGCTACGAGCAGTACTTC CASSTDSYEQYF TRBJ2-7 . . TRBV18
TGCGCCAGCAGCCAAGGTCGGGTTTCTAATGAAAAACTGTTTTTT CASSQGRVSNEKLFF TRBJ1-4 . . TRBV4-1
TGTGCCAGCAGCTTAGTATTCGAGACACTTTCGCAACTGTTTTTT CASSLVFETLSQLFF TRBJ2-2 . . TRBV11-2
TGTGCCAGCAGGGTTACGGGGGGCTTGACCTACGAGCAGTACTTC CASRVTGGLTYEQYF TRBJ2-7 . . TRBV6-1
TGCGCCAGCAGCCCGTCCAGCGGGGGTGTGGATACGCAGTATTTT CASSPSSGGVDTQYF TRBJ2-3 TRBD2 . TRBV5-1
TGTGCCAGCAGCCCACGACAGGGTATAGCCAAAAACATTCAGTACTTC CASSPRQGIAKNIQYF TRBJ2-4 TRBD1 . TRBV9
TGTGCCAGCAGCCAAGATGGTACAGGGCTTCCTACTGAAGCTTTCTTT CASSQDGTGLPTEAFF TRBJ1-1 . . TRBV4-2
TGTGCCAGCAGCCTGAACAATGAGCAGTTCTTC CASSLNNEQFF TRBJ2-1 . . TRBV11-2
TGTGCCAGCAGCTTAGGAGGTAGCCAGTATGAGCAGTTCTTC CASSLGGSQYEQFF TRBJ2-1 . . TRBV11-2
TGTGCCAGAAAACAGGGGCGAGGGCAGCCCCAGCATTTT CARKQGRGQPQHF TRBJ1-5 . . TRBV7-5
TGCGCCAGCAGCCGGGACTACCAAGAGACCCAGTACTTC CASSRDYQETQYF TRBJ2-5 . . TRBV5-1
TGTGCCAGCGGGGGACTAGCGGGAGAGACCCAGTACTTC CASGGLAGETQYF TRBJ2-5 TRBD2 . TRBV6-5
TGTGCCACCCAAAATTGGGGGGCGCGCACTGAAGCTTTCTTT CATQNWGARTEAFF TRBJ1-1 . . TRBV10-3
TGTGCCAGCAGTCCATTAACCCCGGGACAGGGGTACGAGCAGTACTTC CASSPLTPGQGYEQYF TRBJ2-7 TRBD1 . TRBV13
TGTGCCAGCAGCTTAGTGGGGGCCCGAGAAAAACTGTTTTTT CASSLVGAREKLFF TRBJ1-4 . . TRBV7-9
TGTGCCAGCAGTTTGGGAGGCTATGGCTACACCTTC CASSLGGYGYTF TRBJ1-2 . . TRBV28
TGTGCCATCAGTCAGGGCCCTAGCGGGACCTACACCGGGGAGCTGTTTTTT CAISQGPSGTYTGELFF TRBJ2-2 TRBD2 . TRBV10-3